The present TCR beta chain was sequenced within a study of control samples from healthy donors and cancer patients. Trimming pared 3 bases from V and 4 bases from J, leaving 16 bases between. The CDR3 extends over 16 amino acids. Germline assignment: CDR1 MNHEY and CDR2 SMNVEV (reference sequence). The protocol was immunoSEQ multiplex PCR, while the TCRdb copy is restricted to in-frame clones and leaves out a portion. The table lists about 130,000 clones, around 94% of them singletons, with under 0.7% in the top ten. V and J are TRBV27 and TRBJ2-1, with D maybe TRBD2 (6 bases). This clonotype originated in a man of 80 years or more with head and neck cancer. Specimen: PBMCs. The CDR3 region is CASSFGGEIAYNEQFF. The CDR3 bases are TGTGCCAGCAGTTTTGGAGGGGAAATCGCTTACAATGAGCAGTTCTTC.